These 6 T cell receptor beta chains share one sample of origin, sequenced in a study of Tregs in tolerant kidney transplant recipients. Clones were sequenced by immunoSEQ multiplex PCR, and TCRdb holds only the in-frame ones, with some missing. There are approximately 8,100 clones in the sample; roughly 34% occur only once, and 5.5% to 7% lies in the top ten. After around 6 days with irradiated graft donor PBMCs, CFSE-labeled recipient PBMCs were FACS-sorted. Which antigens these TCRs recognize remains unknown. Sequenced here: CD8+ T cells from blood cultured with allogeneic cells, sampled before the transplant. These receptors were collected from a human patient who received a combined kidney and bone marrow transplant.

CDR3 in amino acids: CASSLGQSYGYTF. CDR3 bases: TGTGCCAGCAGCTTGGGACAGAGCTATGGCTACACCTTC. The chain has TRBV5-4 and TRBJ1-2; D is possibly TRBD1 (5 bases). Germline V gene sequence: CDR1 SGHNT, CDR2 YYREEE (reference sequence). There are 13 residues in the CDR3. Trimming pared 0 bases from V and 4 bases from J, leaving 7 bases between.

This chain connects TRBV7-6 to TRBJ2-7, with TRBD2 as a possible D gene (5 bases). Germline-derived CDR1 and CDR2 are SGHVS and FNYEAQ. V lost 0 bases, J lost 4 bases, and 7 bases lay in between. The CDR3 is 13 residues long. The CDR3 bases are TGTGCCAGCAGCTTAGCGGGAGAATACGAGCAGTACTTC. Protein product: CASSLAGEYEQYF.

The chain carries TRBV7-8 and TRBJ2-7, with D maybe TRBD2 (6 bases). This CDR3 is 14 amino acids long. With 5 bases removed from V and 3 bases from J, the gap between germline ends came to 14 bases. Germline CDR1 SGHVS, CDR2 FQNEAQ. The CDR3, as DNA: TGTGCCAGCAGCGCATTGGTGGGAGGCTACGAGCAGTACTTC. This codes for CASSALVGGYEQYF.

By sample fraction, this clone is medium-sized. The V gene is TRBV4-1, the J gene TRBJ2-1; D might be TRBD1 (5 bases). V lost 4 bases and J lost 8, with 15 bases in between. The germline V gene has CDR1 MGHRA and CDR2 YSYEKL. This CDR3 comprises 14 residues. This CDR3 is CASSLRQTRDEQFF. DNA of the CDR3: TGCGCCAGCAGCCTCCGACAGACGCGAGATGAGCAGTTCTTC.

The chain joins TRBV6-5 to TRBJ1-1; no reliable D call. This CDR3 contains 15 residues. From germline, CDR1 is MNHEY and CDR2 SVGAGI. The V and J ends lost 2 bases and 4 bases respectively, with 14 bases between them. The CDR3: CASSYDGGSGTEAFF. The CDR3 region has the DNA TGTGCCAGCAGTTACGACGGAGGTTCAGGCACTGAAGCTTTCTTT.

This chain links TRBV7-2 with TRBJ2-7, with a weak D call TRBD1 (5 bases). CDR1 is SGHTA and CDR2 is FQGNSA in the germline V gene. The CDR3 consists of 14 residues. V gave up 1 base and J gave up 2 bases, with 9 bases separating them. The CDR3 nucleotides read TGTGCCAGCAGCTTAGTAGGGGCACCCTACGAGCAGTACTTC. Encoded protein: CASSLVGAPYEQYF.